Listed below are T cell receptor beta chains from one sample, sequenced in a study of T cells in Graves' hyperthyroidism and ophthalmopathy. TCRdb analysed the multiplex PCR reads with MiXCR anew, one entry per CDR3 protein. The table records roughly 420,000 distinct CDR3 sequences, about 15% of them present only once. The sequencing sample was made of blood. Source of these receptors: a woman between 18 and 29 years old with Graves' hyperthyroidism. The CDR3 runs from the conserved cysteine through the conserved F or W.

CASSKTGLGTWEQYF TRBJ2-7 TRBV19
CAISGWGAEQFF TRBJ2-1 TRBV10-3
CAWSDGQGNQPQHF TRBJ1-5 TRBV30
CASSPQGAYEQYF TRBJ2-7 TRBV18
CASRGQGETYEQYF TRBJ2-7 TRBV10-2
CASSPPTSGGHHRTDTQYF TRBJ2-3 TRBV4-1
CASSFSLSTATQETQYF TRBJ2-5 TRBV28
CASSLGSTRGYTF TRBJ1-2 TRBV28
CDSSVDAREPADTQYF TRBJ2-3 TRBV9
CASSYRGSAGGYTF TRBJ1-2 TRBV6-9
CASSLNRAGYNEQFF TRBJ2-1 TRBV27
CAISNPQGALNGYTF TRBJ1-2 TRBV10-3
CASSRTGRNQPQHF TRBJ1-5 TRBV6-1
CASTPSRGREQYF TRBJ2-7 TRBV12-3/TRBV12-4
CASSSWDSPSYEQYF TRBJ2-7 TRBV7-9
CAWTRSGSSTDTQYF TRBJ2-3 TRBV30
CASSPRDRGLGQPQHF TRBJ1-5 TRBV12-3/TRBV12-4
CASSPPAGGGADTQYF TRBJ2-3 TRBV18
CSVAPGTGNTNEQFF TRBJ2-1 TRBV29-1
CSVASQGGTEAFF TRBJ1-1 TRBV29-1
CASSLQSPGGSPLHF TRBJ1-6 TRBV28
CASSTTGVEQFF TRBJ2-1 TRBV7-8
CASSLVYRAHQGSFVFASYNEQFF TRBJ2-1 TRBV12-3/TRBV12-4
CASSDRAETMNTEAFF TRBJ1-1 TRBV10-2
CASSARASSYNSPLHF TRBJ1-6 TRBV2
CSARRGTGRLYEQYF TRBJ2-7 TRBV20-1
CASSPIRGSNEQFF TRBJ2-1 TRBV14